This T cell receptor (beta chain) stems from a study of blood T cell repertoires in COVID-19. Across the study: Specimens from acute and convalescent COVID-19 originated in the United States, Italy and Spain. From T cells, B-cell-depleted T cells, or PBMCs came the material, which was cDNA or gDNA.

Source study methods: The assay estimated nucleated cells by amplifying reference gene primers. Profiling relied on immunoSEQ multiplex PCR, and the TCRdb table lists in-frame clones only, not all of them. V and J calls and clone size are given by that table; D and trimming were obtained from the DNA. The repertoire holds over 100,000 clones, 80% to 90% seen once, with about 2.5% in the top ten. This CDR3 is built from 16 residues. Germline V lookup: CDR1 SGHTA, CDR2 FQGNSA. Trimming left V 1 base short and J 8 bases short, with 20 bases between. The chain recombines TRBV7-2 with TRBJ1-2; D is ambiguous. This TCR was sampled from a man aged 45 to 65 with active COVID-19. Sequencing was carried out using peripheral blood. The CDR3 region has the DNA TGTGCCAGCAGCTTAGTAGCGAATTTCGCCGTTGGGGGCTACACCTTC. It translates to CASSLVANFAVGGYTF.